The rows below give T cell receptor beta chains drawn from one sample of a study of blood T cell repertoires in COVID-19. Repertoires were generated with immunoSEQ multiplex PCR, while TCRdb's copy carries only in-frame clones and drops some. The sample carries roughly 220,000 clones, 65% to 85% recorded once. Material for sequencing was peripheral blood. Every receptor here comes from a woman in her sixties with acute or convalescent COVID-19. The CDR3 runs from the conserved cysteine through the conserved F or W. Fields, in order: V gene, J gene, clone size, D gene, CDR3 DNA, CDR3 protein. The D gene is left open where the match is weak. Size is omitted from some rows. Given values are once, few, many or a class for expanded clones.

TRBV28	TRBJ2-1	-	TRBD2	TGTGCCAGCAGTTTCAGCGGGGATGAGCAGTTCTTC	CASSFSGDEQFF
TRBV19	TRBJ2-7	-	-	TGTGCCAGTAGTATAAAGCCCCCTCCGGTACGGGACGAGCAGTACTTC	CASSIKPPPVRDEQYF
TRBV6-5	TRBJ2-7	-	-	TGTGCCAGCAGCCCCGATGCGGGACGGACCTACGAGCAGTACTTC	CASSPDAGRTYEQYF
TRBV18	TRBJ1-3	-	TRBD1	TGTGCCAGCTCACTCCGGGACAGGGGGCACCAAGGAAACACCATATATTTT	CASSLRDRGHQGNTIYF
TRBV7-8	TRBJ1-1	-	TRBD1	TGTGCCAGCAGCTTAGGACAGGGGGCTGGCACTGAAGCTTTCTTT	CASSLGQGAGTEAFF
TRBV6-6	TRBJ2-7	-	TRBD1	TGTGCCAGCAGTGCCCGCGGGACAGGGGGAGTTTACGAGCAGTACTTC	CASSARGTGGVYEQYF
TRBV20-1	TRBJ2-4	few	-	TGCAGTGGGGAGGATGGAAACATTCAGTACTTC	CSGEDGNIQYF
TRBV19	TRBJ1-1	-	TRBD1	TGTGCCACCTCGGGACAGGCGGACACTGAAGCTTTCTTT	CATSGQADTEAFF
TRBV12-3/TRBV12-4	TRBJ1-1	-	-	TGTGCCAGCAGACTTAACAGGGCCCAAGCTTTCTTT	CASRLNRAQAFF
TRBV10-3	TRBJ2-7	-	TRBD1	TGTGCCAGGAAGGGACAGGACTACGAGCAGTACTTC	CARKGQDYEQYF
TRBV7-8	TRBJ2-1	-	-	TGTGCCAGCAGCTTGATCGGGGGCTCCTACAATGAGCAGTTCTTC	CASSLIGGSYNEQFF
TRBV3-1/TRBV3-2	TRBJ2-4	-	TRBD2	TGTGCCAGCAGCCCCGGGACTAGCGGGGGGTACCCCAAAAACATTCAGTACTTC	CASSPGTSGGYPKNIQYF